Shown below are 4 T cell receptor beta chains from a single sample sequenced in a study of blood T cell repertoires in COVID-19. Clones were sequenced by immunoSEQ multiplex PCR, and TCRdb holds only the in-frame ones, with some missing. This table holds approximately 200,000 clones, 75% to 90% found once. The sample comprised PBMCs or T cells enriched from blood (not recorded which). All receptors come from a woman aged 25 to 45 who had recovered from COVID-19.

The chain uses TRBV18 and TRBJ1-5, with D unclear. The CDR3 spans 17 residues. Trimming took 2 bases from V and 0 from J, leaving 14 bases between them. Germline V gene sequence: CDR1 KGHSH, CDR2 LQKENI. CDR3 loop: CASSPFPRGHSNQPQHF. In DNA form, the CDR3 reads TGTGCCAGCTCACCATTTCCGCGCGGTCATAGCAATCAGCCCCAGCATTTT.

The V and J genes are TRBV2 and TRBJ1-2, with D possibly being TRBD1 (6 bases). The CDR3 is 15 residues long. Trimming shortened V by 7 bases and J by 4 bases, and 19 bases separated the two germline ends. CDR1 and CDR2 from the germline V gene are SNHLY and FYNNEI. CDR3 loop: CASNARGGLGYGYTF. Here the CDR3 DNA reads TGTGCCAGCAACGCTAGGGGGGGCCTTGGCTATGGCTACACCTTC.

The CDR3 spells CASSQLAGGPGTGELFF. In DNA, the CDR3 is TGCGCCAGCAGCCAACTAGCGGGAGGGCCGGGAACCGGGGAGCTGTTTTTT. The chain couples TRBV4-3 to TRBJ2-2; 12 bases match TRBD2. CDR3 length equals 17 residues. Germline-derived CDR1 and CDR2 are LGHNA and YSLEER. The J segment lost 5 bases and the V segment lost 2 bases, leaving 6 bases of the junction unmatched.

CDR3 in DNA: TGTGCCAGCAGGGACAACAATCAGCCCCAGCATTTT. Its translation: CASRDNNQPQHF. The genes are TRBV28 and TRBJ1-5; a weak D match, TRBD1 (5 bases). Trimming removed 6 bases at V and 3 bases at J, with 6 bases between. This CDR3 is 12 amino acids long. Germline V gene data show CDR1 as MDHEN and CDR2 as SYDVKM.